The TCR beta chain described here comes from a study of T cells in Graves' hyperthyroidism and ophthalmopathy. Germline values: CDR1 DFQATT, CDR2 SNEGSKA (reference sequence). The CDR3 extends over 13 amino acids. V shed 6 bases, J shed 8 bases, and the junction held 4 bases outside the gene matches. Amplification of TCR beta CDR3 regions was performed using RNA transcripts as template. Researchers ran a first-round RT-PCR on the TCR CDR3 using the HTBI primer set. TCRdb re-called the multiplex PCR reads through MiXCR, storing one row per CDR3 protein. The profile covers 500,000 to 600,000 distinct CDR3 sequences, with 20% appearing a single time and over 45% taken by the ten largest. This clonotype was counted between two and nine times.

This sequence joins TRBV20-1 and TRBJ1-6, with 10 bases aligning to TRBD1. Material for sequencing was blood. The receptor was isolated from a man in his forties with Graves' ophthalmopathy. The CDR3 nucleotides are TGCAGTGCACCGGGACAGGGGTATTCACCCCTCCACTTT. This translates into CSAPGQGYSPLHF.